The clone carrying this T cell receptor (beta chain) occurred once. Its antigen remains unknown. Sequencing used immunoSEQ multiplex PCR; TCRdb keeps in-frame clones, though not all of them. The data show about 90,000 clones, 88% seen once. The germline V gene encodes CDR1 LGHDT and CDR2 YNNKEL (reference sequence). The length of the CDR3 is 12 residues. V lost 1 base and J 7 bases, leaving 7 bases between the germline ends. This specimen belongs to a study of T cell responses to AZD1222 COVID-19 vaccine. Overall study results and limits: Once two AZD1222 doses were given, Spike-specific TCR breadth and depth went up. The repertoires were collected only after the peak T cell response. Females outnumbered males among donors, who were mostly white British; clonal diversity was possibly underestimated.

The sample was peripheral blood, taken on day 0 of AZD1222 vaccination. The genes are TRBV3-1 (or the pseudogene TRBV3-2) and TRBJ1-1; D remains unclear. The source is an adult in good health. CDR3 bases: TGTGCCAGCAGCCAAGTACGCAGTGAAGCTTTCTTT. Its protein product is CASSQVRSEAFF.